The next 31 T cell receptor beta chains were all read from a single sample in a study of CD8 T cells in ankylosing spondylitis. Study outcomes and limitations: A TCR beta motif of several highly homologous variants appeared characteristic of ankylosing spondylitis blood.

TCRdb independently ran MiXCR on the 5' RACE reads; one entry per CDR3 protein. The sample holds 450,000 to 550,000 distinct CDR3 sequences; 5.3% are singletons and the top ten take 3.5%. The antigens of these receptors remain unknown. Specimen: blood, either unsorted or a sorted T cell fraction (not recorded which). These receptors originate from a male donor with ankylosing spondylitis.

The chain carries TRBV6-1 and TRBJ2-1; 7 bases are a match to TRBD2. Trimming cost V 7 bases and J 6 bases; bases outside gene matches: 15. Germline CDR1 MNHNS, CDR2 SASEGT. This CDR3 has 16 residues. For the CDR3, the DNA is TGTGCCAGCACCGAAAGGGGCGGGAGATCTTCCAATGAGCAGTTCTTC. Protein: CASTERGGRSSNEQFF.

In its sample, this clonotype was seen many times. The CDR3 DNA sequence: TGCGCCAGCAGCTTGGGGGACTGGCCCTACGAGCAGTACTTC. Protein product: CASSLGDWPYEQYF. The J gene is TRBJ2-7, the V gene TRBV5-1, with a possible D match to TRBD2 (6 bases). Germline V gene lookup returns CDR1 SGHRS and CDR2 YFSETQ. This CDR3 has 14 amino acids. V lost 0 bases to trimming and J lost 2 bases, with 9 bases between them.

This clonotype came up many times. The chain uses TRBV20-1 and TRBJ1-1; D is ambiguous. Germline-derived CDR1 and CDR2 are DFQATT and SNEGSKA (reference sequence). The CDR3 extends over 15 amino acids. The ends were cut back, 0 bases at V and 1 base at J, with 12 bases in the middle. CDR3 DNA: TGCAGTGCTAGAGATCCAAGGGATAAGAACACTGAAGCTTTCTTT. It codes for CSARDPRDKNTEAFF.

At least ten counts were recorded for this clonotype. V is TRBV7-8 and J is TRBJ1-2; maybe TRBD1 (6 bases). There are 14 residues in the CDR3. Trimming shortened V by 5 bases and J by 3 bases, and 13 bases separated the two germline ends. Germline lookup yields CDR1 SGHVS and CDR2 FQNEAQ. As DNA, the CDR3 is TGTGCCAGCAGCCCAAGGGGGGGGGACTATGGCTACACCTTC. Amino acids: CASSPRGGDYGYTF.

There are many counts of this clonotype. The rearrangement joins TRBV20-1 to TRBJ2-3; D is unclear. Germline CDR1 and CDR2: DFQATT and SNEGSKA (reference sequence). The CDR3 has 12 amino acids. Trimming cost V 4 bases and J 0 bases, with 5 bases left between them. CDR3 protein: CSATRSTDTQYF. The CDR3 DNA is TGCAGTGCTACCCGTAGCACAGATACGCAGTATTTT.

This clonotype was seen repeatedly, ten times or more. The CDR3 here is CASSSGQAPGNEQFF. The CDR3 DNA sequence: TGCGCCAGCAGCTCTGGACAGGCTCCAGGGAATGAGCAGTTCTTC. The rearrangement links TRBV5-1 to TRBJ2-1; 7 nucleotides match TRBD1. The CDR3 has 15 residues. With 3 bases clipped from V and 7 bases from J, the junction kept 10 bases outside the gene matches. CDR1 is SGHRS, CDR2 YFSETQ, per germline.

This clonotype was observed a handful of times. This chain joins TRBV5-1 and TRBJ1-4; 8 bases are shared with TRBD1. Germline V gene lookup returns CDR1 SGHRS and CDR2 YFSETQ. V shed 4 bases and J 6 bases; nucleotides not matched to a gene: 11. The CDR3 runs 16 residues. CDR3 sequence: CASSGQGQGLYEKLFF. The CDR3, as DNA: TGCGCCAGCAGCGGACAAGGACAGGGTTTATATGAAAAACTGTTTTTT.

This clonotype was picked up a small number of times. This chain uses TRBV2 with TRBJ1-4, with unresolved D. The germline V and J ends were trimmed by 5 bases and 6 bases, with 10 bases remaining between them. The germline V gene has CDR1 SNHLY and CDR2 FYNNEI. The CDR3 extends over 13 amino acids. The CDR3 sequence is CASSSRMYEKLFF. For the CDR3, the DNA is TGTGCCAGCAGTTCAAGGATGTATGAAAAACTGTTTTTT.

The table lists this clonotype with many counts. V gene TRBV5-1 combines with J gene TRBJ1-2; the D is unclear. Germline CDR1 SGHRS, CDR2 YFSETQ. Between the trimmed V and J ends, which lost 0 bases and 4 bases, there was a span of 13 bases. CDR3 length equals 15 residues. CDR3 region: CASSLGPQEPYGYTF. The CDR3 DNA follows: TGCGCCAGCAGCTTGGGACCTCAGGAGCCCTATGGCTACACCTTC.

This clonotype appeared many times. This chain uses TRBV29-1 with TRBJ1-1; no clear D. Germline V gives CDR1 SQVTM, CDR2 ANQGSEA. V lost 3 bases to trimming and J lost 0 bases, with 11 bases between them. The CDR3 loop spans 14 amino acids. The DNA of the CDR3 is TGCAGCGTTGAGGCACGGTTGGTGAACACTGAAGCTTTCTTT. Translated: CSVEARLVNTEAFF.

In this sample, this clonotype turned up many times. The chain combines TRBV20-1 with TRBJ1-4; 10 nucleotides align to TRBD1. The CDR3 has 14 residues. CDR1 and CDR2 from the germline V gene are DFQATT and SNEGSKA (reference sequence). The ends lost 4 bases at V and 11 bases at J; junction bases unmatched: 10. CDR3 bases: TGCAGTGCTACTCCTCGGACAGGGGGTTGGAAACTGTTTTTT. This encodes CSATPRTGGWKLFF.

The gene calls are TRBV7-2 and TRBJ2-7, with D possibly TRBD2 on 5 matching bases. This CDR3 spans 15 amino acids. Per the germline V gene, CDR1 is SGHTA and CDR2 is FQGNSA. The V end lost 3 bases, the J end lost 4 bases, and 16 bases lay between the germline ends. The CDR3 loop reads CASSFTGSAAYEQYF. In nucleotides, the CDR3 is TGTGCCAGCAGCTTCACGGGGTCCGCTGCTTACGAGCAGTACTTC.

This clonotype turned up a few times. J is TRBJ2-7 and V is TRBV9; D not resolved. Trimming took off 5 bases at V and 4 bases at J, with 19 bases between the two ends. Germline assignment: CDR1 SGDLS and CDR2 YYNGEE. This CDR3 region has 15 residues. CDR3: CASSVTMGAGYEQYF. The CDR3 bases are TGTGCCAGCAGTGTAACCATGGGCGCCGGGTACGAGCAGTACTTC.

This clonotype turned up a few times. V is TRBV6-1 and J is TRBJ2-1, with D uncertain. Germline loops: CDR1 MNHNS, CDR2 SASEGT. The CDR3 spans 14 residues. Trimming shortened V by 8 bases and J by 2 bases, and 13 bases separated the two germline ends. Here the CDR3 DNA reads TGTGCCAGCCTTTGGACGGACCCCTACAATGAGCAGTTCTTC. It specifies CASLWTDPYNEQFF.

This clonotype has at least ten counts. The CDR3 region is CATSDLAAVSYNEQFF. CDR3 sequence (DNA): TGTGCCACCAGTGATTTGGCGGCAGTCTCCTACAATGAGCAGTTCTTC. J is TRBJ2-1 and V is TRBV24-1; D is undetermined. V lost 0 bases and J 0 bases, leaving 8 bases between the germline ends. This CDR3 is 16 amino acids long. Germline V gene data show CDR1 as KGHDR and CDR2 as SFDVKD.

The J gene is TRBJ2-3, the V gene TRBV28; D is uncertain. The CDR3 extends over 17 amino acids. Per germline, CDR1 MDHEN and CDR2 SYDVKM. Trimming left V 4 bases short and J 3 bases short, with 20 bases between. The CDR3 is CASSYRLTALRTDTQYF. The DNA of the CDR3 is TGTGCCAGCAGTTACCGTCTTACAGCCCTTCGGACAGATACGCAGTATTTT. The full variable domain, its missing parts supplied by reference TRBV28 and TRBJ2-3, is DVKVTQSSRYLVKRTGEKVFLECVQDMDHENMFWYRQDPGLGLRLIYFSYDVKMKEKGDIPEGYSVSREKKERFSLILESASTNQTSMYLCASSYRLTALRTDTQYFGPGTRLTVL.

The CDR3 DNA reads TGCAGTGCTAGGAGGGGTAACTCTGGAAACACCATATATTTT. Protein product: CSARRGNSGNTIYF. This chain joins TRBV20-1 and TRBJ1-3; D perhaps matches TRBD1 (5 bases). Trimming removed 3 bases at V and 0 bases at J, with 9 bases between. Germline loops: CDR1 DFQATT, CDR2 SNEGSKA (reference sequence). There are 14 residues in the CDR3.

This clonotype was counted ten times or more. The V gene is TRBV5-6, the J gene TRBJ2-1, with D unresolved. The V gene's germline CDR1 is SGHDT and CDR2 YYEEEE. The V end lost 2 bases, the J end lost 0 bases, and 6 bases lay between the germline ends. This CDR3 is built from 14 residues. CDR3 protein: CASSFTVSYNEQFF. The CDR3 bases are TGTGCCAGCAGCTTCACTGTCTCCTACAATGAGCAGTTCTTC.

The chain combines TRBV4-2 with TRBJ2-5, with a weak D call TRBD2 (6 bases). Germline CDR1 LGHNA, CDR2 YNFKEQ. Trimming stripped 0 bases from V and 0 bases from J, with 20 bases between. This CDR3 contains 19 residues. In nucleotides, the CDR3 is TGTGCCAGCAGCCAAGACCTTCCTGCGGGGCCAGCGGACCAAGAGACCCAGTACTTC. Amino acids: CASSQDLPAGPADQETQYF.

This clonotype has ten or more counts. The chain is built from TRBV12-5 and TRBJ1-2; TRBD1 matches 7 bases. Germline CDR1 LGHNT, CDR2 FRNRAP. CDR3 length: 16 amino acids. With V trimmed by 1 base and J by 0 bases, 5 bases remained unmatched. DNA for the CDR3: TGTGCTAGTGGTTTGGATCAGGGGGTTACTAACTATGGCTACACCTTC. Amino acids: CASGLDQGVTNYGYTF.

Many counts were recorded for this clonotype. The rearrangement links TRBV29-1 to TRBJ2-1; no clear D gene. The CDR3 consists of 16 residues. Deletions cut 7 bases from V and 2 bases from J, with 21 bases between. Germline values: CDR1 SQVTM, CDR2 ANQGSEA. The CDR3 DNA reads as TGCAGCGCCACCGTAATGGCTACCAAACCCTACAATGAGCAGTTCTTC. Protein sequence: CSATVMATKPYNEQFF.

Many counts were recorded for this clonotype. The chain joins TRBV28 to TRBJ1-2, with TRBD1 matching over 7 bases. With 3 bases clipped from V and 4 bases from J, the junction kept 11 bases outside the gene matches. The CDR3 consists of 16 residues. The germline CDR1 and CDR2 sequences are MDHEN and SYDVKM. CDR3 region: CASSFPSPGQVYGYTF. The CDR3 bases are TGTGCCAGCAGTTTCCCTTCCCCAGGACAGGTCTATGGCTACACCTTC.

This clonotype has a count of ten or more. J is TRBJ2-1 and V is TRBV27; D gene ambiguous. The V gene's germline CDR1 is MNHEY and CDR2 SMNVEV (reference sequence). Trimming stripped 0 bases from V and 4 bases from J, with 7 bases between. CDR3 length equals 14 residues. In nucleotides, the CDR3 is TGTGCCAGCAGTTTATCTCCGGTGTACAATGAGCAGTTCTTC. Protein product: CASSLSPVYNEQFF.

Remarks on this clonotype: A clone one base away is much larger, so this may be a read error. The chain uses TRBV5-1 and TRBJ2-2; D is uncertain. CDR3 length: 13 residues. Germline lookup yields CDR1 SGHRS and CDR2 YFSETQ. CDR3: CTSTELNTGELFF. CDR3 nucleotide sequence: TGCACCAGCACCGAATTGAACACCGGGGAGCTGTTTTTT. Combining the CDR3 with reference TRBV5-1 and TRBJ2-2 gives the whole variable domain KAGVTQTPRYLIKTRGQQVTLSCSPISGHRSVSWYQQTPGQGLQFLFEYFSETQRNKGNFPGRFSGRQFSNSRSEMNVSTLELGDSALYLCTSTELNTGELFFGEGSRLTVL.

This clonotype has at least ten counts. This chain connects TRBV20-1 to TRBJ2-7, with TRBD1 matching over 10 bases. Germline V gene lookup returns CDR1 DFQATT and CDR2 SNEGSKA (reference sequence). There are 13 residues in the CDR3. Trimming removed 2 bases from V and 6 bases from J; junction bases left unmatched: 4. The CDR3 loop is CSARMTGGPEQYF. CDR3 nucleotides: TGCAGTGCTAGAATGACAGGGGGCCCCGAGCAGTACTTC.

This clonotype showed up many times. J is TRBJ2-2 and V is TRBV7-3; D not certain. CDR1 is SGHTA and CDR2 is FQGTGA in the germline V gene. The CDR3 has 14 amino acids. With 5 bases removed from V and 8 bases from J, the gap between germline ends came to 15 bases. The CDR3 sequence: CASSPSGQLGELFF. The CDR3, as DNA: TGTGCCAGCAGCCCCTCAGGCCAGTTGGGGGAGCTGTTTTTT.

This clonotype appeared many times. The V call is TRBV6-5, the J call TRBJ2-1, with D possibly TRBD2 on 6 matching bases. The ends were cut back, 0 bases at V and 6 bases at J, with 15 bases in the middle. The CDR3 covers 16 residues. The germline CDR1 and CDR2 sequences are MNHEY and SVGAGI. CDR3 nucleotides: TGTGCCAGCAGTTACTCCGCCGGGACTCCCGGCAATGAGCAGTTCTTC. It translates to CASSYSAGTPGNEQFF.

This clonotype has ten or more counts. The chain has TRBV5-6 and TRBJ1-5; 7 bases align to TRBD1. V trimming: 4 bases; J trimming: 8 bases; junction bases outside the gene matches: 12. CDR1 and CDR2 (germline): SGHDT, YYEEEE. The CDR3 sequence is 15 residues long. In nucleotides, the CDR3 is TGTGCCAGCAGCACAGGGTACAGGGGACGAGAGCCCCAGCATTTT. Translation: CASSTGYRGREPQHF.

The rearrangement joins TRBV15 to TRBJ2-7; a possible D gene is TRBD1 (7 bases). The ends were cut back, 5 bases at V and 2 bases at J, with 19 bases in the middle. The CDR3 covers 16 residues. Germline CDR1 LNHNV, CDR2 YYDKDF (reference sequence). The CDR3 loop reads CATSGHQGEATYEQYF. The CDR3, as DNA: TGTGCCACCAGCGGACACCAGGGGGAGGCTACCTACGAGCAGTACTTC.

This clonotype was recorded at least ten times. The CDR3 does not end in the conserved phenylalanine or tryptophan, so this is likely a read error. CDR3 bases: TGTGCCAGCAGCTTAATAGCGGAACAGGCTGAAGCTTTCCTT. Protein product: CASSLIAEQAEAFL. The genes are TRBV7-9 and TRBJ1-1; possibly TRBD1 for D (5 bases). V dropped 2 bases and J dropped 6 bases, with 13 bases sitting between them. Looked up from germline, CDR1 is SEHNR and CDR2 is FQNEAQ (reference sequence). This CDR3 comprises 14 residues.

This clonotype came up many times. This rearrangement joins TRBV9 to TRBJ1-5; TRBD1 might be the D (6 bases). The CDR3 length is 14 residues. Per germline, CDR1 SGDLS and CDR2 YYNGEE. The V gene lost 0 bases and the J gene lost 6 bases, with 10 bases spanning the gap. CDR3 in amino acids: CASSVGGGPQPQHF. DNA for the CDR3: TGTGCCAGCAGCGTAGGGGGGGGGCCTCAGCCCCAGCATTTT. The variable domain in full, completed from reference TRBV9 and TRBJ1-5, reads DSGVTQTPKHLITATGQRVTLRCSPRSGDLSVYWYQQSLDQGLQFLIQYYNGEERAKGNILERFSAQQFPDLHSELNLSSLELGDSALYFCASSVGGGPQPQHFGDGTRLSIL.